The rows below give T cell receptor beta chains drawn from one sample of a study of identical twins. MiXCR, run by TCRdb on the 5' RACE reads, gives a single entry per CDR3 protein. The table has around 1.7 million distinct CDR3 sequences, around 29% seen once. Sequencing was performed on cord blood. These receptors came from a newborn girl in good health. Each CDR3 is given with its conserved first and last residue. Each record gives: D gene, clone size, V gene, J gene, CDR3 DNA, CDR3 protein. The D gene is left open where the match is weak. A row's size may be missing; if present it is once, few, many or a size class.

D gene: .
clone size: .
V gene: TRBV3-1
J gene: TRBJ2-3
CDR3 DNA: TGTGCCAGCAGCCAAGAGTACATTAGCGCAGATACGCAGTATTTT
CDR3 protein: CASSQEYISADTQYF

D gene: TRBD2
clone size: .
V gene: TRBV10-3
J gene: TRBJ2-3
CDR3 DNA: TGTGCCATCAGGGCCGGGACTAGCGGGGGCACAGATACGCAGTATTTT
CDR3 protein: CAIRAGTSGGTDTQYF

D gene: TRBD1
clone size: .
V gene: TRBV27
J gene: TRBJ2-7
CDR3 DNA: TGTGCCAGCAGTTCACTAGGCACAGGGGGCAACGAGCAGTACTTC
CDR3 protein: CASSSLGTGGNEQYF

D gene: .
clone size: .
V gene: TRBV6-6
J gene: TRBJ1-2
CDR3 DNA: TGTGCCAGCCAACTGGTCTTTTATGGCTACACCTTC
CDR3 protein: CASQLVFYGYTF

D gene: TRBD2
clone size: few
V gene: TRBV9
J gene: TRBJ2-7
CDR3 DNA: TGTGCCAGCAGCGTTGCCCGCCCCGATCAAAGGCACCCGGGACTAGCTCGCCGCGAGCAGTACTTC
CDR3 protein: CASSVARPDQRHPGLARREQYF

D gene: .
clone size: few
V gene: TRBV3-1
J gene: TRBJ2-1
CDR3 DNA: TGTGCCAGCAGCCAAGGCAGGGACAATGAGCAGTTCTTC
CDR3 protein: CASSQGRDNEQFF

D gene: TRBD2
clone size: few
V gene: TRBV9
J gene: TRBJ2-3
CDR3 DNA: TGTGCCAGCAGCGTAGTAGCGGGGGGAAATACGCAGTATTTT
CDR3 protein: CASSVVAGGNTQYF

D gene: .
clone size: few
V gene: TRBV29-1
J gene: TRBJ2-1
CDR3 DNA: TGCAGCGGCGGTGGGGGGACGATCAACAATGAGCAGTTCTTC
CDR3 protein: CSGGGGTINNEQFF

D gene: TRBD2
clone size: many
V gene: TRBV11-1
J gene: TRBJ2-1
CDR3 DNA: TGTGCCAGCAGCTTATGGCTAGCGGGAGGTTACAATGAGCAGTTCTTC
CDR3 protein: CASSLWLAGGYNEQFF

D gene: TRBD2
clone size: .
V gene: TRBV12-3/TRBV12-4
J gene: TRBJ2-1
CDR3 DNA: TGTGCCAGCAGTTTCAAGGTAGCGGGTCCCTACAATGAGCAGTTCTTC
CDR3 protein: CASSFKVAGPYNEQFF

D gene: TRBD2
clone size: many
V gene: TRBV27
J gene: TRBJ2-7
CDR3 DNA: TGTGCCAGCAGTTTATCCAGCGGGACCTACGAGCAGTACTTC
CDR3 protein: CASSLSSGTYEQYF

D gene: TRBD2
clone size: few
V gene: TRBV25-1
J gene: TRBJ2-3
CDR3 DNA: TGTGCCAGCAGTGAATGGGGTAGCGGGGTGAGGCAGTATTTT
CDR3 protein: CASSEWGSGVRQYF

D gene: .
clone size: few
V gene: TRBV28
J gene: TRBJ2-3
CDR3 DNA: TGTGCCAGCAGTTTTCTCGGGCGTAGCACAGATACGCAGTATTTT
CDR3 protein: CASSFLGRSTDTQYF

D gene: .
clone size: many
V gene: TRBV27
J gene: TRBJ2-1
CDR3 DNA: TGTGCCAGCAGTCCAGCGGCTAATGAGCAGTTCTTC
CDR3 protein: CASSPAANEQFF

D gene: .
clone size: .
V gene: TRBV10-1
J gene: TRBJ2-5
CDR3 DNA: TGCGCCAGCAGTCCCTATTTGGGGCCGGGGGAGACCCAGTACTTC
CDR3 protein: CASSPYLGPGETQYF

D gene: TRBD2
clone size: .
V gene: TRBV7-2
J gene: TRBJ2-7
CDR3 DNA: TGTGCCAGCAGCGCGAGGCGGACTAGCGGGAGCTATGAGCAGTACTTC
CDR3 protein: CASSARRTSGSYEQYF

D gene: .
clone size: .
V gene: TRBV25-1
J gene: TRBJ1-2
CDR3 DNA: TGTGCCAGCAGTGAATCAAAAGGGGGCTATGGCTACACCTTC
CDR3 protein: CASSESKGGYGYTF

D gene: .
clone size: few
V gene: TRBV19
J gene: TRBJ1-2
CDR3 DNA: TGTGCCAGCGCCCTGAATCCTTGGTATGGCTACACCTTC
CDR3 protein: CASALNPWYGYTF

D gene: TRBD1
clone size: few
V gene: TRBV6-5
J gene: TRBJ2-1
CDR3 DNA: TGTGCCAGCAGGCAAGGACAGGGTGAAGACAATGAGCAGTTCTTC
CDR3 protein: CASRQGQGEDNEQFF

D gene: .
clone size: few
V gene: TRBV11-2
J gene: TRBJ1-2
CDR3 DNA: TGTGCCAGCAGCTTGGACCTAGCTAACTATGGCTACACCTTC
CDR3 protein: CASSLDLANYGYTF

D gene: .
clone size: .
V gene: TRBV5-1
J gene: TRBJ2-3
CDR3 DNA: TGCGCCAGCAGCTTGGGGACCCCAACGGGGGATACGCAGTATTTT
CDR3 protein: CASSLGTPTGDTQYF

D gene: .
clone size: .
V gene: TRBV28
J gene: TRBJ2-7
CDR3 DNA: TGTGCCAGCAGTAATACCGGGACGGGGGCCTACGAGCAGTACTTC
CDR3 protein: CASSNTGTGAYEQYF